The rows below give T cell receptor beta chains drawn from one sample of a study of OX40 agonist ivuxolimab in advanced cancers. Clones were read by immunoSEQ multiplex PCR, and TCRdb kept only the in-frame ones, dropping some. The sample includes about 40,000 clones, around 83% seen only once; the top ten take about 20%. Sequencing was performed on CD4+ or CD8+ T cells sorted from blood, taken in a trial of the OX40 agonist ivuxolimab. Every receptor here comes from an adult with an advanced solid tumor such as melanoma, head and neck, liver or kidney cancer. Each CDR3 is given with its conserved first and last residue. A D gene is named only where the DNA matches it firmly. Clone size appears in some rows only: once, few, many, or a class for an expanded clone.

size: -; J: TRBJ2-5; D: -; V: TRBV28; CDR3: CASSRGMVETQYF; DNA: TGTGCCAGCAGTCGGGGGATGGTAGAGACCCAGTACTTC
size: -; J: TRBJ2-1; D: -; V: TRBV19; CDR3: CASSWTVDRDEWASYNEQFF; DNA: TGTGCCAGTAGTTGGACCGTGGACAGAGACGAGTGGGCATCCTACAATGAGCAGTTCTTC
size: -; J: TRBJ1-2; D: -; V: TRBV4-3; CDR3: CASSQGNWGASYGYTF; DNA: TGCGCCAGCAGCCAAGGGAATTGGGGCGCGAGCTATGGCTACACCTTC
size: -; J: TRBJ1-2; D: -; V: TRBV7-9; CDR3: CASSLEKYGYTF; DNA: TGTGCCAGCAGCTTAGAGAAATATGGCTACACCTTC
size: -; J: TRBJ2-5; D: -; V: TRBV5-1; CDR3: CASSGVGATGETQYF; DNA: TGCGCCAGCAGCGGAGTCGGGGCAACAGGGGAGACCCAGTACTTC
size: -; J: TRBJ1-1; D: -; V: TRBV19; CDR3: CASSIKGGVQNTEAFF; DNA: TGTGCCAGTAGTATTAAGGGGGGCGTGCAGAACACTGAAGCTTTCTTT
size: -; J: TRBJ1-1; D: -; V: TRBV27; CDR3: CASSIGGTEAFF; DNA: TGTGCCAGCAGCATAGGGGGGACTGAAGCTTTCTTT
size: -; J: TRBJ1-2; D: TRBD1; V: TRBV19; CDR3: CASTREGANYGYTF; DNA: TGTGCCAGTACCCGGGAGGGGGCGAACTATGGCTACACCTTC
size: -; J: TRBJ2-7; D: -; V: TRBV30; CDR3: CAWSVADLGEQYF; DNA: TGTGCCTGGAGTGTAGCGGACCTCGGCGAGCAGTACTTC
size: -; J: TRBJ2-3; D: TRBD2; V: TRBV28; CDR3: CASRLGEGTSGGPPDTQYF; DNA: TGTGCCAGCAGGCTCGGGGAAGGGACTAGCGGGGGACCCCCAGATACGCAGTATTTT
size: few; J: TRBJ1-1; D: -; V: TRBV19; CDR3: CASSTTRNTEAFF; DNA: TGTGCCAGTAGTACAACACGGAACACTGAAGCTTTCTTT
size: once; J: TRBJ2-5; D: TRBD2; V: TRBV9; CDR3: CASSASGGVGKEETQYF; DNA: TGTGCCAGCAGCGCCAGCGGGGGCGTGGGGAAAGAAGAGACCCAGTACTTC
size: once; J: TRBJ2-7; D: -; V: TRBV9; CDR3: CASSLGVADYEQYF; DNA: TGTGCCAGCAGCCTGGGAGTAGCGGACTACGAGCAGTACTTC
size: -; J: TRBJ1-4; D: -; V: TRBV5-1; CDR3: CASSLVGGRQEKLFF; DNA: TGCGCCAGCAGCTTGGTCGGGGGCCGCCAGGAAAAACTGTTTTTT
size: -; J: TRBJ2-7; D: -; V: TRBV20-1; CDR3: CSTPGANEQYF; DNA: TGCAGTACTCCGGGGGCAAACGAGCAGTACTTC
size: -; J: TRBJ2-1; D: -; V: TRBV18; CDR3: CASSPPGGAEQFF; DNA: TGTGCCAGCTCACCACCGGGCGGGGCGGAGCAGTTCTTC
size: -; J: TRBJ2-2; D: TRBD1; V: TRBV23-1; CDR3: CASRPRDSKEHRGAVF; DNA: TGCGCCAGCAGGCCTCGGGACAGTAAAGAACACCGGGGAGCTGTTTTT
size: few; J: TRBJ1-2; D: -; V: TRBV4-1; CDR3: CASSQYGDYGYTF; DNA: TGCGCCAGCAGCCAATACGGGGACTATGGCTACACCTTC
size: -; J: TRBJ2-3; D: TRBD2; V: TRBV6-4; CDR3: CASSDSSSGSGTDTQYF; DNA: TGTGCCAGCAGTGACTCGAGCAGCGGGAGCGGCACAGATACGCAGTATTTT
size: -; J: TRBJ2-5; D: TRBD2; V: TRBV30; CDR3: CAWSGDYAQETQYF; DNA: TGTGCCTGGAGTGGGGACTACGCGCAAGAGACCCAGTACTTC
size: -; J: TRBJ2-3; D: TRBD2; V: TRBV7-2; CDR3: CASSLTSGRMDTQYF; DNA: TGTGCCAGCAGCTTAACTAGCGGGAGAATGGATACGCAGTATTTT
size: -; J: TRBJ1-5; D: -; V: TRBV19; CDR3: CASSIDQDREYSNQPQHF; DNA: TGTGCCAGTAGTATAGATCAAGACCGGGAATATAGCAATCAGCCCCAGCATTTT
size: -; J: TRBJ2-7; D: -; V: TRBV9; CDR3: CASSLVGGAVTNTYEQYF; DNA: TGTGCCAGCAGCTTAGTGGGGGGCGCCGTGACCAATACCTACGAGCAGTACTTC
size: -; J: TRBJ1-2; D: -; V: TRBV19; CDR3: CASSIDRSGFGGYTF; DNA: TGTGCCAGTAGTATAGATCGTTCAGGGTTTGGTGGCTACACCTTC
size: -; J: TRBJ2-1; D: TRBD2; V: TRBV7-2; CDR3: CASSLGGGPPNEQFF; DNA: TGTGCCAGCAGCCTAGGCGGGGGGCCGCCCAATGAGCAGTTCTTC
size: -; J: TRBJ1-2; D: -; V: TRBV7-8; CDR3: CASSLSHGYTF; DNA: TGTGCCAGCAGCTTAAGTCACGGCTACACCTTC
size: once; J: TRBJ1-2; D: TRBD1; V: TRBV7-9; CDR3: CASSHSTGGAGLEGYTF; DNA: TGTGCCAGCAGCCATTCGACAGGGGGCGCGGGTCTGGAGGGCTACACCTTC
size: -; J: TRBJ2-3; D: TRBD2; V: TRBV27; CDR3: CASSFPGLAGDTQYF; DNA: TGTGCCAGCAGTTTTCCGGGACTAGCGGGAGATACGCAGTATTTT
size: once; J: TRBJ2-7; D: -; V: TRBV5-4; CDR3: CASSLGGKAYEQYF; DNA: TGTGCCAGCAGCTTGGGTGGGAAGGCCTACGAGCAGTACTTC
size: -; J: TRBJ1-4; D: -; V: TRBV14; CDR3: CASSQEEWLGEGINEKLFF; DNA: TGTGCCAGCAGCCAAGAAGAGTGGCTTGGTGAGGGAATTAATGAAAAACTGTTTTTT
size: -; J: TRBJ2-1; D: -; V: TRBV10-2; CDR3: CASSGYTYNEQFF; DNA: TGCGCCAGCAGCGGTTACACCTACAATGAGCAGTTCTTC
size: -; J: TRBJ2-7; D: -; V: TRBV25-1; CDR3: CASSLGREYSYEQYF; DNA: TGTGCCAGCAGTTTGGGACGGGAGTATTCCTACGAGCAGTACTTC
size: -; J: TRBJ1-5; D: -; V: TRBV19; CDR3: CASRWGSINQPQHF; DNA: TGTGCCAGTCGTTGGGGGTCGATCAATCAGCCCCAGCATTTT
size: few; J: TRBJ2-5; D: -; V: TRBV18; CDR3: CASSDGPLTQYF; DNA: TGTGCCAGCTCAGACGGGCCTCTGACCCAGTACTTC
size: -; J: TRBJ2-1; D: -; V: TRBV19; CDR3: CASSIDSYNEQFF; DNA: TGTGCCAGTAGTATAGACAGCTACAATGAGCAGTTCTTC
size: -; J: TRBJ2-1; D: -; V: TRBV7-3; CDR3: CASSLAGTRVPYNEQFF; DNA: TGTGCCAGCAGCTTGGCCGGGACCCGCGTACCCTACAATGAGCAGTTCTTC
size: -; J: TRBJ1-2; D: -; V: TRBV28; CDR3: CASSPHLGSPNSNYGYTF; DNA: TGTGCCAGCAGTCCCCACTTGGGATCCCCCAACTCTAACTATGGCTACACCTTC
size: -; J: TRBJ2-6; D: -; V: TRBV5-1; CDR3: CASSPRTPGANVLTF; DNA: TGCGCCAGCAGCCCCAGGACGCCTGGGGCCAACGTCCTGACTTTC
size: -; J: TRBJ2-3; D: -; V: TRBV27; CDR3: CASRGVFGDTQYF; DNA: TGTGCCAGCAGGGGGGTTTTTGGGGATACGCAGTATTTT
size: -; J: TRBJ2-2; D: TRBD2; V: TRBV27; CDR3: CASSFSGGGPNGELFF; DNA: TGTGCCAGCAGCTTCAGTGGGGGAGGGCCAAACGGGGAGCTGTTTTTT
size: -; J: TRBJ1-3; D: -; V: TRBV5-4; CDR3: CASSQGVDGNSGNTIYF; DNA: TGCGCCAGCAGCCAAGGGGTCGACGGAAACTCTGGAAACACCATATATTTT
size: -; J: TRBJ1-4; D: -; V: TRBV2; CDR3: CATLVGLATNEKLFF; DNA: TGTGCCACTCTGGTCGGGCTTGCAACTAATGAAAAACTGTTTTTT
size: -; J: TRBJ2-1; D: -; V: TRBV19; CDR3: CASSIEALTPTEQFF; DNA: TGTGCCAGTAGTATAGAAGCGTTGACTCCGACTGAGCAGTTCTTC
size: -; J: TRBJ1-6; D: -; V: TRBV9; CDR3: CASSVGAGYSPLHF; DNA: TGTGCCAGCAGCGTAGGGGCAGGGTACTCACCCCTCCACTTT
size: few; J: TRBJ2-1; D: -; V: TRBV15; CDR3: CATSRERGASNEQFF; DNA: TGTGCCACCAGCAGAGAAAGGGGTGCTAGTAATGAGCAGTTCTTC
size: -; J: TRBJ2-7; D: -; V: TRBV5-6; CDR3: CASSDLPGNSYEQYF; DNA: TGTGCCAGCAGCGACTTGCCCGGGAACTCCTACGAGCAGTACTTC
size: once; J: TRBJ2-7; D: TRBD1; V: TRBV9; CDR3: CASSVGDSPTYEQYF; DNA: TGTGCCAGCAGCGTTGGGGACAGCCCCACCTACGAGCAGTACTTC